The text below deals with one T cell receptor (beta chain). Its specificity is not known. Trimming stripped 8 bases from V and 2 bases from J, with 8 bases between. Germline assignment: CDR1 SNHLY and CDR2 FYNNEI. The CDR3 sequence is 12 residues long. This specimen belongs to a study of response to subunit inactivated influenza vaccine. Regarding the study as a whole: The authors proposed limited new T cell recruitment per seasonal influenza vaccination.

TCRdb analysed the RT-PCR reads with MiXCR anew, one entry per CDR3 protein. Of 550,000 to 800,000 distinct CDR3 sequences in the sample, approximately 15% were seen once. The J gene is TRBJ2-3, the V gene TRBV2; D might be TRBD1 (5 bases). This clonotype was obtained from a man aged 45-65 years who received an inactivated influenza vaccine. Source: PBMCs from blood, taken roughly 15 days before vaccination. The CDR3, as DNA: TGTGCCAGCCTACAGGTCACAGATACGCAGTATTTT. Residues: CASLQVTDTQYF. The full variable domain, rest sourced from reference TRBV2 and TRBJ2-3, is EPEVTQTPSHQVTQMGQEVILRCVPISNHLYFYWYRQILGQKVEFLVSFYNNEISEKSEIFDDQFSVERPDGSNFTLKIRSTKLEDSAMYFCASLQVTDTQYFGPGTRLTVL.